This T cell receptor (beta chain) was documented in a study of blood T cell repertoires in COVID-19. Original processing methods: Amplification with reference gene primers provided the estimates of nucleated cell counts. Sequencing was performed with immunoSEQ multiplex PCR; in TCRdb, only in-frame clones are kept and a portion is missing. V and J calls and clone size are given by that table; D and trimming were obtained from the DNA. The table has roughly 33,000 clones, 93% seen once. Germline V gene data show CDR1 as ENHRY and CDR2 as SYGVKD. V trimming: 6 bases; J trimming: 7 bases; junction bases outside the gene matches: 6. CDR3 length: 13 amino acids.

The receptor's source is a human donor in a cohort sampled during active COVID-19. Sequencing input: peripheral blood. The chain links TRBV10-3 to TRBJ1-2; 9 bases agree with TRBD1. CDR3 region: CAIRPTGGGGYTF. The DNA for the CDR3 is TGTGCCATCAGGCCGACAGGGGGAGGTGGCTACACCTTC.